A selection of T cell receptor beta chains follows, all from one sample in a study of glioma-infiltrating T cells. TCRdb analysed the multiplex PCR reads with MiXCR anew, one entry per CDR3 protein. The table includes about 210,000 distinct CDR3 sequences, about 32% detected once. The specimen sequenced was glioma tissue, nonneoplastic brain tissue, or PBMCs (not recorded which). These TCRs come from a human donor with low-grade glioma or glioblastoma, undergoing nonglioma brain surgery, or in good health (not recorded which). Each CDR3 is given with its conserved first and last residue. The order of the fields is V gene, J gene, CDR3 protein.

v_gene: TRBV5-6; j_gene: TRBJ1-2; CDR3aa: CASSWGQRRTWYTF
v_gene: TRBV15; j_gene: TRBJ2-3; CDR3aa: CATSSPGTGGDTQYF
v_gene: TRBV14; j_gene: TRBJ1-6; CDR3aa: CASSQDLAQGGNSPLHF
v_gene: TRBV3-1; j_gene: TRBJ2-3; CDR3aa: CASSQEGIPDTQYF
v_gene: TRBV20-1; j_gene: TRBJ2-1; CDR3aa: CSARDRSRGSSYNEQFF
v_gene: TRBV25-1; j_gene: TRBJ2-5; CDR3aa: CASSEAASYYQEARYF
v_gene: TRBV12-5; j_gene: TRBJ2-2; CDR3aa: CASGLLAGGELFF
v_gene: TRBV10-3; j_gene: TRBJ1-3; CDR3aa: CAISRQGAFGNTIYF
v_gene: TRBV4-3; j_gene: TRBJ1-3; CDR3aa: CASSPNVGSGNTIYF
v_gene: TRBV19; j_gene: TRBJ2-3; CDR3aa: CASTGVRGSGATYTQYF
v_gene: TRBV6-1; j_gene: TRBJ2-3; CDR3aa: CASSEAGGLDTQYF
v_gene: TRBV3-1; j_gene: TRBJ2-7; CDR3aa: CASSQSLAGFRYEQYF
v_gene: TRBV4-1; j_gene: TRBJ2-5; CDR3aa: CASRQDWRQSQETEYF
v_gene: TRBV29-1; j_gene: TRBJ2-5; CDR3aa: CSAEVEAGRQETQYF
v_gene: TRBV7-2; j_gene: TRBJ1-1; CDR3aa: CATGRNTEAFF
v_gene: TRBV20-1; j_gene: TRBJ2-5; CDR3aa: CSARAGTRREETQYF
v_gene: TRBV27; j_gene: TRBJ2-7; CDR3aa: CASRELAGGGEQYF
v_gene: TRBV3-1; j_gene: TRBJ2-7; CDR3aa: CASSPQIAGASYEQYF
v_gene: TRBV5-1; j_gene: TRBJ2-1; CDR3aa: CASSFGLDNEQFF
v_gene: TRBV29-1; j_gene: TRBJ2-7; CDR3aa: CSVGRTAGGDEQYF
v_gene: TRBV29-1; j_gene: TRBJ2-3; CDR3aa: CSGRRGTDTQYF
v_gene: TRBV30; j_gene: TRBJ2-7; CDR3aa: CAWALDERGNEQYF
v_gene: TRBV18; j_gene: TRBJ2-2; CDR3aa: CASSPGTPANTGELFF
v_gene: TRBV28; j_gene: TRBJ1-5; CDR3aa: CASSPPPDNQPQHF
v_gene: TRBV12-3/TRBV12-4; j_gene: TRBJ2-3; CDR3aa: CASSLDSGSRTDTQYF
v_gene: TRBV29-1; j_gene: TRBJ2-3; CDR3aa: CSSWRTSTDTQYF